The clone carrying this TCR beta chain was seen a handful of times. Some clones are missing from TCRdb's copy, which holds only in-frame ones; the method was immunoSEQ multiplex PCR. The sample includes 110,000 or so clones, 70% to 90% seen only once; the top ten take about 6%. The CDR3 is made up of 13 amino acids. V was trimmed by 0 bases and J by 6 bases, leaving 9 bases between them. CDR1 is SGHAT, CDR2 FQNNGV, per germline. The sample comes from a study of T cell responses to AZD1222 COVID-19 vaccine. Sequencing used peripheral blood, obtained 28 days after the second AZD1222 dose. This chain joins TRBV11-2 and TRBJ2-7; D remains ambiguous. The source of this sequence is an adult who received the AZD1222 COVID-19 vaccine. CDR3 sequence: CASSLESGSEQYF. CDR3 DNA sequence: TGTGCCAGCAGCTTAGAATCGGGTTCCGAGCAGTACTTC.